Listed below are T cell receptor beta chains from one sample, sequenced in a study of cytomegalovirus exposure and HLA in healthy donors. Using immunoSEQ multiplex PCR, the repertoire was profiled, and TCRdb retains in-frame clones only, with some absent. The sample lists under 50,000 clones, around 94% seen once, with about 8% in the top ten. Sequenced input: PBMCs. The receptors were sampled from a woman aged 18 to 35 in good health and CMV-seropositive. Each CDR3 is given with its conserved first and last residue. A D gene is named only where the DNA matches it firmly. Size is stated for part of the rows, as once, few or many counts, or as a class when the clone is expanded.

J	D	V	size	DNA	CDR3
TRBJ2-3	.	TRBV11-2	.	TGTGCCAGCAGCCCCTTTACGGGAGGGGGCGCAGATACGCAGTATTTT	CASSPFTGGGADTQYF
TRBJ2-3	.	TRBV4-1	.	TGCGCCAGCAGCCAAGCTTCTAGCGATGGGGCAGATACGCAGTATTTT	CASSQASSDGADTQYF
TRBJ2-1	TRBD2	TRBV5-4	.	TGTGCCAGCAGCTTTGGGGGACTAGCGGGAGACAATGAGCAGTTCTTC	CASSFGGLAGDNEQFF
TRBJ2-4	TRBD2	TRBV9	.	TGTGCCAGCAGCGTAGCGGGAGGGCCGGGGGCGAACATTCAGTACTTC	CASSVAGGPGANIQYF
TRBJ2-1	TRBD2	TRBV19	once	TGTGCCAGTAGTATCGTAGCGGGAGATAGAAATGAGCAGTTCTTC	CASSIVAGDRNEQFF
TRBJ2-1	TRBD2	TRBV7-6	.	TGTGCCAGCAGCTTAGGGGCCGGGACTAGCTCCTACAATGAGCAGTTCTTC	CASSLGAGTSSYNEQFF
TRBJ2-1	.	TRBV27	.	TGTGCCAGCAAGATAGCGGACTTATCCTACAATGAGCAGTTCTTC	CASKIADLSYNEQFF
TRBJ2-2	.	TRBV29-1	.	TGCAGCGTGCCCCTTGACAGGAGGCACACCGGGGAGCTGTTTTTT	CSVPLDRRHTGELFF
TRBJ1-2	.	TRBV7-2	.	TGTGCCAGCAGCTTAGAAGTCAGGTTATATGGCTACACCTTC	CASSLEVRLYGYTF
TRBJ2-7	.	TRBV5-1	.	TGCGCCAGCAGCTTAGCGGCCACCTACGAGCAGTACTTC	CASSLAATYEQYF
TRBJ2-3	TRBD2	TRBV11-1	.	TGTGCCAGCAGCTTAGGTTTCCTAGCGGGAGCTGATACGCAGTATTTT	CASSLGFLAGADTQYF
TRBJ1-5	TRBD1	TRBV5-8	.	TGTGCCAGCAGCTTTGGGACAGGGGTTATTCAGCCCCAGCATTTT	CASSFGTGVIQPQHF